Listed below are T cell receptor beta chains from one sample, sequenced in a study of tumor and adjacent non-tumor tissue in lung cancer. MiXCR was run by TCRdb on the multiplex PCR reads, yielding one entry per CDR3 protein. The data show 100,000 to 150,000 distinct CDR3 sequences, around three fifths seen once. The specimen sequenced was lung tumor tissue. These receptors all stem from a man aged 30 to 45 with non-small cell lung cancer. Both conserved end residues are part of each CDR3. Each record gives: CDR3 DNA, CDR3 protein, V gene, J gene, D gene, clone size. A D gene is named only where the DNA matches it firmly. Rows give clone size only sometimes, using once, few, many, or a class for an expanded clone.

cdr3_nt: TGCGCCGGCAACCAAGTCACCGACCGCGCCGGGAGGAATGAGCAGTTCTTC
cdr3_aa: CAGNQVTDRAGRNEQFF
v_call: TRBV4-1
j_call: TRBJ2-1
d_call: TRBD2
clone_size: -

cdr3_nt: TGTGACAGCAGCTTTGGACAGGGGAGGACCGGGGAGCTGTTTTTT
cdr3_aa: CDSSFGQGRTGELFF
v_call: TRBV11-1
j_call: TRBJ2-2
d_call: TRBD1
clone_size: -

cdr3_nt: TGTGCCAGCAGCGGGTTGGGGCTGGAGACCCAGTACTTC
cdr3_aa: CASSGLGLETQYF
v_call: TRBV5-6
j_call: TRBJ2-5
d_call: -
clone_size: -

cdr3_nt: TGCAGTACTAGATCGGGACACGAGCACTACTTC
cdr3_aa: CSTRSGHEHYF
v_call: TRBV20-1
j_call: TRBJ2-7
d_call: -
clone_size: -

cdr3_nt: TGTATCAGCAGGGCCGGGACAGGGAACGAGCAGTTCTTC
cdr3_aa: CISRAGTGNEQFF
v_call: TRBV6-1
j_call: TRBJ2-1
d_call: TRBD1
clone_size: once

cdr3_nt: TGTGCCAGCAGCCCCTACACCGGGACTAGTGTCTACGAGCAGTACTTC
cdr3_aa: CASSPYTGTSVYEQYF
v_call: TRBV6-6
j_call: TRBJ2-7
d_call: TRBD2
clone_size: once

cdr3_nt: TGCGCCATCAGCCACGGCGGACAGTCCATGAATGGCTACACCTTC
cdr3_aa: CAISHGGQSMNGYTF
v_call: TRBV5-1
j_call: TRBJ1-2
d_call: -
clone_size: -

cdr3_nt: TGTGCCAGCAGCCCCGGGAACGAGCAGTACTTC
cdr3_aa: CASSPGNEQYF
v_call: TRBV12-3/TRBV12-4
j_call: TRBJ2-7
d_call: -
clone_size: many

cdr3_nt: TGCAGCACTCCTGGGACAGCTAGCTATGGCTACAACTTC
cdr3_aa: CSTPGTASYGYNF
v_call: TRBV20-1
j_call: TRBJ1-2
d_call: TRBD1
clone_size: -

cdr3_nt: TGCTGCGCCCTGACCGGGACTAGCGTTCTCCATGAGCGGTTCTTC
cdr3_aa: CCALTGTSVLHERFF
v_call: TRBV20-1
j_call: TRBJ2-1
d_call: TRBD2
clone_size: -

cdr3_nt: TGTGCCAGCAGTCCCGGGACGGTCCACGAGCAGTACTTC
cdr3_aa: CASSPGTVHEQYF
v_call: TRBV12-3/TRBV12-4
j_call: TRBJ2-7
d_call: -
clone_size: -

cdr3_nt: TGTGCCAGCAGCCTCGAGGTAGGGTTGAACACTGAAGCTTTATTT
cdr3_aa: CASSLEVGLNTEALF
v_call: TRBV11-2
j_call: TRBJ1-1
d_call: -
clone_size: -

cdr3_nt: TGTGCCAGCCGACAGGGGAGCGCCGGGGAGCTGTTTTTT
cdr3_aa: CASRQGSAGELFF
v_call: TRBV11-2
j_call: TRBJ2-2
d_call: TRBD1
clone_size: -

cdr3_nt: TGCAATGCTAGAGATCTAGGACTAGCGTGCGATCAGTTCTTC
cdr3_aa: CNARDLGLACDQFF
v_call: TRBV20-1
j_call: TRBJ2-1
d_call: TRBD2
clone_size: -

cdr3_nt: TGCAGCAACGCGGGACAGGGGCTCTATCAGCCCCGGCATTTT
cdr3_aa: CSNAGQGLYQPRHF
v_call: TRBV29-1
j_call: TRBJ1-5
d_call: TRBD1
clone_size: -

cdr3_nt: TGTGCCAGCAGTAGCTACCCTACCGGGGAGCTGTTTTTT
cdr3_aa: CASSSYPTGELFF
v_call: TRBV7-2
j_call: TRBJ2-2
d_call: -
clone_size: once

cdr3_nt: TGCAGTGCTACAGGGGGTGCTAGCACAGATACGCAGTATTTT
cdr3_aa: CSATGGASTDTQYF
v_call: TRBV20-1
j_call: TRBJ2-3
d_call: TRBD1
clone_size: many

cdr3_nt: TGCAGTGTTCTGCGCGGGGGGGTCTACAATGAGCAGTTCTTC
cdr3_aa: CSVLRGGVYNEQFF
v_call: TRBV29-1
j_call: TRBJ2-1
d_call: TRBD2
clone_size: -

cdr3_nt: TGCACCAGCAGAGCGCCGGGACCTTACAATGAGCAGTTCTTC
cdr3_aa: CTSRAPGPYNEQFF
v_call: TRBV4-1
j_call: TRBJ2-1
d_call: -
clone_size: -

cdr3_nt: TGTGCCAACATCCAGGAAGTGGCAGGGCAATACGACTACACCTTC
cdr3_aa: CANIQEVAGQYDYTF
v_call: TRBV4-2
j_call: TRBJ1-2
d_call: -
clone_size: -

cdr3_nt: TGTGCCAGGAGCGGGACAGCGAAAGGTGAGCAGTTCTTC
cdr3_aa: CARSGTAKGEQFF
v_call: TRBV12-3/TRBV12-4
j_call: TRBJ2-1
d_call: -
clone_size: -

cdr3_nt: TGTACCAGCAGCGTAGGCAGAACAGATACGCAGTATTTT
cdr3_aa: CTSSVGRTDTQYF
v_call: TRBV5-6
j_call: TRBJ2-3
d_call: -
clone_size: -

cdr3_nt: TGTGCCAGCAGATTGGGGATTTCTCGAGGAGAAGAGACCCAGTACTTC
cdr3_aa: CASRLGISRGEETQYF
v_call: TRBV11-2
j_call: TRBJ2-5
d_call: -
clone_size: once

cdr3_nt: TGTGCCAGCAGTGAAGCCGGGACAGGGGGCAATGAGCAGTTCTTC
cdr3_aa: CASSEAGTGGNEQFF
v_call: TRBV6-1
j_call: TRBJ2-1
d_call: TRBD1
clone_size: many

cdr3_nt: TGTGCCAGCAGCTTGGGAGGGGGGGCGACCGGGGAGCTGTTTTTT
cdr3_aa: CASSLGGGATGELFF
v_call: TRBV5-4
j_call: TRBJ2-2
d_call: -
clone_size: few

cdr3_nt: TGTGCCAGCAGCATAGCAGGACGGACTGAAGCTTTCTTT
cdr3_aa: CASSIAGRTEAFF
v_call: TRBV11-1
j_call: TRBJ1-1
d_call: -
clone_size: -

cdr3_nt: TGTGCCAGCAGTTATTCCTACGGAAACAATTCACCCCTCCATTTT
cdr3_aa: CASSYSYGNNSPLHF
v_call: TRBV6-5
j_call: TRBJ1-6
d_call: -
clone_size: few

cdr3_nt: TGTGCCAACAGCCACCCAAACTGGACTAGCGGCCCGCTGGCGGGGTTCTTC
cdr3_aa: CANSHPNWTSGPLAGFF
v_call: TRBV7-8
j_call: TRBJ2-1
d_call: TRBD2
clone_size: -

cdr3_nt: TGTGCCGGCAGCTTCACGGACAGGGGTCACAATCACTACTTC
cdr3_aa: CAGSFTDRGHNHYF
v_call: TRBV11-2
j_call: TRBJ2-4
d_call: TRBD1
clone_size: -

cdr3_nt: TGTGCCAGCAGTTCCCTACTTTTTACTAGCCGAACCTACAATGAGCAGTTCTTC
cdr3_aa: CASSSLLFTSRTYNEQFF
v_call: TRBV6-6
j_call: TRBJ2-1
d_call: -
clone_size: -

cdr3_nt: TGCAGTGCTAAACTGGGAGGGCAGGCCTATAATTCACCCCTCCACTTT
cdr3_aa: CSAKLGGQAYNSPLHF
v_call: TRBV20-1
j_call: TRBJ1-6
d_call: -
clone_size: many

cdr3_nt: TGCAGTGCCTTAGGACAGGGACGAACCGGGAAGCTGTTTTTC
cdr3_aa: CSALGQGRTGKLFF
v_call: TRBV20-1
j_call: TRBJ2-2
d_call: TRBD1
clone_size: -

cdr3_nt: TGTGCCAGCAGTGAATTCCAGTTTAACTATGGCTACACCTTC
cdr3_aa: CASSEFQFNYGYTF
v_call: TRBV25-1
j_call: TRBJ1-2
d_call: -
clone_size: -

cdr3_nt: TGCAGTGCTAAAGGACAGGGTCCCGCCACAGATACGCAGTATTTT
cdr3_aa: CSAKGQGPATDTQYF
v_call: TRBV20-1
j_call: TRBJ2-3
d_call: TRBD1
clone_size: -

cdr3_nt: TGTGCCAGCAGCCAAGGGACAGGGTCGAACTATGGCTACACCTTC
cdr3_aa: CASSQGTGSNYGYTF
v_call: TRBV14
j_call: TRBJ1-2
d_call: TRBD1
clone_size: -

cdr3_nt: TGTGCCAGCAGCTTAGGGTCCGGGGTTGAACAGGGGTGGACCCAGTACTTC
cdr3_aa: CASSLGSGVEQGWTQYF
v_call: TRBV11-2
j_call: TRBJ2-5
d_call: TRBD1
clone_size: -

cdr3_nt: TGTAACAGCAGTCCCCGGCAGTATAGCGGCAATCAGCCCCAGCATTTT
cdr3_aa: CNSSPRQYSGNQPQHF
v_call: TRBV12-3/TRBV12-4
j_call: TRBJ1-5
d_call: -
clone_size: -

cdr3_nt: TGTGCCAGCAGCCAAGGGGACAGCCAAGAGACCCAGTACTTC
cdr3_aa: CASSQGDSQETQYF
v_call: TRBV11-2
j_call: TRBJ2-5
d_call: TRBD1
clone_size: many

cdr3_nt: TGCAACGTTGAAGGTGCCGGCGGTGGCTACACCTTC
cdr3_aa: CNVEGAGGGYTF
v_call: TRBV29-1
j_call: TRBJ1-2
d_call: -
clone_size: -

cdr3_nt: TGTGCCAGCATCCCTCGACACGGGGCGGTCGGGGAGCTGTTTTTT
cdr3_aa: CASIPRHGAVGELFF
v_call: TRBV13
j_call: TRBJ2-2
d_call: -
clone_size: -

cdr3_nt: TGTGCCAGCAGTTACCCCCGACTAGGCGGCTCCTACGAGCAGTACTTC
cdr3_aa: CASSYPRLGGSYEQYF
v_call: TRBV6-2/TRBV6-3
j_call: TRBJ2-7
d_call: -
clone_size: many

cdr3_nt: TGCAGTGCGAAAGACCATGAGCAGTTCTTC
cdr3_aa: CSAKDHEQFF
v_call: TRBV20-1
j_call: TRBJ2-1
d_call: -
clone_size: -

cdr3_nt: TGCGCCAGCAGCTCACTAACGGTAACGAACACCGGGAAGCTGTTTTTT
cdr3_aa: CASSSLTVTNTGKLFF
v_call: TRBV4-1
j_call: TRBJ2-2
d_call: -
clone_size: -

cdr3_nt: TGTGCCAGCAGTTTCTCGGGCCGACCTAATATAGGCTACACCTTC
cdr3_aa: CASSFSGRPNIGYTF
v_call: TRBV6-5
j_call: TRBJ1-2
d_call: -
clone_size: -

cdr3_nt: TGTGCCAGCAGTTCCGGGACTAGCGGGGCAAGCTCCTACAATGAGCAGTTCTTC
cdr3_aa: CASSSGTSGASSYNEQFF
v_call: TRBV6-6
j_call: TRBJ2-1
d_call: TRBD2
clone_size: many

cdr3_nt: TGTGCCAGCAGCTTCCAGGGGAGTTGGGTCGGCAAGCAGTTATTC
cdr3_aa: CASSFQGSWVGKQLF
v_call: TRBV11-2
j_call: TRBJ2-7
d_call: -
clone_size: -

cdr3_nt: TGCTGTGCAGATAGCGGGGGGGCTTACAATGAGCAGTTCTTC
cdr3_aa: CCADSGGAYNEQFF
v_call: TRBV20-1
j_call: TRBJ2-1
d_call: TRBD2
clone_size: -

cdr3_nt: TGTGCCAGCAGCGTCTCCGGGACAGGGTCTTACGAGCAGTACTTC
cdr3_aa: CASSVSGTGSYEQYF
v_call: TRBV6-1
j_call: TRBJ2-7
d_call: TRBD1
clone_size: -

cdr3_nt: TGTGCCAGCAGCTTGGACGAATATAGCAATCAGCTCCAGCATTTT
cdr3_aa: CASSLDEYSNQLQHF
v_call: TRBV5-5
j_call: TRBJ1-5
d_call: -
clone_size: -

cdr3_nt: TGTGCCAGCAGCCAAGAAAGCGGGACGAGCTCCTACAATGAGCAGTTCTTC
cdr3_aa: CASSQESGTSSYNEQFF
v_call: TRBV4-2
j_call: TRBJ2-1
d_call: TRBD2
clone_size: few